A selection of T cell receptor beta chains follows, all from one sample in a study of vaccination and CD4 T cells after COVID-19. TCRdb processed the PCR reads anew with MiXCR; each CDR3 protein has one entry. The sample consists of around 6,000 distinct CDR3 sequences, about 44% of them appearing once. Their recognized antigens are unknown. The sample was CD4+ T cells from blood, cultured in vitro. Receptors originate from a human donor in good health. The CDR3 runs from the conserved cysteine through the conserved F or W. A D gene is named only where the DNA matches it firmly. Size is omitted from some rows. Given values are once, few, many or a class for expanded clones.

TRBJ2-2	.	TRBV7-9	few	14	CATSGGSFTGELFF	TGTGCCACCTCCGGTGGCAGCTTCACCGGGGAGCTGTTTTTT
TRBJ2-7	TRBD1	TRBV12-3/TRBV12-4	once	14	CASSLRTGTYEQYF	TGTGCCAGCAGTCTACGGACAGGAACCTACGAGCAGTACTTC
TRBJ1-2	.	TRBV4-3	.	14	CASSQTGSFYGYTF	TGCGCCAGCAGCCAAACAGGGAGCTTTTATGGCTACACCTTC
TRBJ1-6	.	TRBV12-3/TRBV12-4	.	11	CASRSNSPLHF	TGTGCCAGCAGATCAAATTCACCCCTCCACTTT
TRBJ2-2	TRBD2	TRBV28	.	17	CASSLGAGVLNTGELFF	TGTGCCAGCAGTTTGGGAGCGGGGGTGCTGAACACCGGGGAGCTGTTTTTT
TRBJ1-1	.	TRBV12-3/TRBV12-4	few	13	CASSLKGKTEAFF	TGTGCCAGCAGTTTAAAGGGAAAGACTGAAGCTTTCTTT
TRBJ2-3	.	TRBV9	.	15	CASSAIGDSTDTQYF	TGTGCCAGCAGCGCAATTGGAGATAGCACAGATACGCAGTATTTT
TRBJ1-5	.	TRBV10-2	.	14	CASSESAANQPQHF	TGCGCCAGCAGTGAGTCTGCCGCTAATCAGCCCCAGCATTTT
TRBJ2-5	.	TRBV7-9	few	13	CASSLVPRETQYF	TGTGCCAGCAGCTTAGTCCCCCGGGAGACCCAGTACTTC
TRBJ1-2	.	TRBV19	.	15	CASSRSGPGPYGYTF	TGTGCCTCTAGCAGGTCGGGCCCGGGACCGTATGGCTACACCTTC
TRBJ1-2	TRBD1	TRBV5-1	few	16	CASSTDTGTGSSGYTF	TGCGCCAGCAGCACTGATACCGGGACAGGGTCCTCTGGCTACACCTTC